Presented here are 31 T cell receptor beta chains from one specimen sequenced in a study of T-cell reconstitution after alpha-beta-depleted transplantation in children. This sample's TCRbeta library carried unique molecular identifier barcodes. TCRdb independently ran MiXCR on the PCR reads; one entry per CDR3 protein. The sample comprises some 450,000 distinct CDR3 sequences, about 45% of which are singletons, and around a quarter rests with the top ten. Here the sequenced sample was PBMCs, taken before TCRalphabeta/CD19-depleted stem cell transplant. All receptors derive from a girl aged 2 to 9 with aplastic anemia, due to receive a stem cell transplant.

The V and J genes are TRBV6-2 or TRBV6-3 and TRBJ2-2, with 7 bases lining up with TRBD1. CDR1 is MNHEY, CDR2 SVGEGT, per germline. The J segment lost 1 base and the V segment lost 6 bases, leaving 5 bases of the junction unmatched. The CDR3 is made up of 15 amino acids. CDR3 in DNA: TGTGCCAGCAGGTGGGACAGCATGAACACCGGGGAGCTGTTTTTT. Translating gives CASRWDSMNTGELFF.

The table lists this clonotype with many counts. The gene calls are TRBV5-1 and TRBJ1-1; D is possibly TRBD1 (5 bases). V lost 4 bases and J lost 1, with 11 bases in between. Germline CDR1 and CDR2: SGHRS and YFSETQ. There are 14 residues in the CDR3. CDR3 coding DNA: TGCGCCAGCAGCCGATTGGGGGGGAACACTGAAGCTTTCTTT. It codes for CASSRLGGNTEAFF.

This clonotype was detected once. This chain connects TRBV7-9 to TRBJ2-5, with 7 bases fitting TRBD2. V lost 5 bases and J lost 10; bases outside the gene matches: 13. The CDR3 spans 14 residues. Germline V gives CDR1 SEHNR, CDR2 FQNEAQ (reference sequence). This CDR3 reads CASSPPMTSWDQYF. The CDR3 bases are TGTGCCAGCAGCCCCCCGATGACTAGCTGGGACCAGTACTTC.

This clonotype turned up a few times. This chain connects TRBV20-1 to TRBJ1-6, with 7 bases lining up with TRBD1. Trimming took 6 bases from V and 4 from J; bases not matched to a gene: 6. This CDR3 is built from 14 residues. Per the germline V gene, CDR1 is DFQATT and CDR2 is SNEGSKA (reference sequence). The CDR3 sequence is CSAAPGQYNSPLHF. In DNA, the CDR3 is TGCAGTGCGGCCCCGGGACAGTATAATTCACCCCTCCACTTT.

The V and J genes are TRBV12-3 or TRBV12-4 and TRBJ2-7; D gene unclear. Trimming cost V 5 bases and J 6 bases, with 11 bases left between them. The CDR3 length is 12 residues. As DNA, the CDR3 is TGTGCCAGCAGTAGACGCTCCGGCGAGCAGTACTTC. This translates into CASSRRSGEQYF.

The chain combines TRBV9 with TRBJ2-5, with D perhaps TRBD2 (6 bases). The CDR3 is 16 residues long. Deletions cut 0 bases from V and 1 base from J, with 13 bases between. The germline gives CDR1 SGDLS, CDR2 YYNGEE. The CDR3 DNA follows: TGTGCCAGCAGCGTAGCCGGGGGAGTAACCCAAGAGACCCAGTACTTC. This codes for CASSVAGGVTQETQYF.

The V and J genes are TRBV6-1 and TRBJ1-4; possible D gene TRBD1, 5 bases. From germline, CDR1 is MNHNS and CDR2 SASEGT. V was cut by 8 bases and J by 0 bases, with 13 bases left in between. The CDR3 contains 15 residues. The CDR3 region is CASRLGPATNEKLFF. DNA for the CDR3: TGTGCCAGCCGCTTGGGGCCAGCAACTAATGAAAAACTGTTTTTT.

This clonotype was counted ten times or more. The rearrangement links TRBV19 to TRBJ1-4; D not resolved. The CDR3 is 17 residues long. Trimming pared 5 bases from V and 3 bases from J, leaving 19 bases between. Germline V gene data show CDR1 as LNHDA and CDR2 as SQIVND (reference sequence). The CDR3 loop is CASSPPGPRSANEKLFF. The CDR3 DNA follows: TGTGCCAGTAGTCCCCCTGGACCGAGGTCGGCTAATGAAAAACTGTTTTTT.

The gene calls are TRBV27 and TRBJ2-1; weak D call: TRBD2 (5 bases). The CDR3 is 16 amino acids. The V gene lost 4 bases and the J gene lost 4 bases, with 17 bases spanning the gap. Looked up from germline, CDR1 is MNHEY and CDR2 is SMNVEV (reference sequence). This chain's CDR3 is CASSSPRGNLYNEQFF. In DNA form, the CDR3 reads TGTGCCAGCAGTTCACCCCGGGGAAACCTATACAATGAGCAGTTCTTC.

This rearrangement joins TRBV5-4 to TRBJ2-3, with D perhaps TRBD2 (6 bases). Trimming shortened V by 4 bases and J by 1 base, and 13 bases separated the two germline ends. The CDR3 length is 15 residues. Germline CDR1 and CDR2: SGHNT and YYREEE (reference sequence). The DNA for the CDR3 is TGTGCCAGCAGCATGGGACTTCGGCGCACAGATACGCAGTATTTT. This codes for CASSMGLRRTDTQYF.

This chain uses TRBV27 with TRBJ2-5, with TRBD2 identical over 9 bases. This CDR3 region has 14 residues. The trim removed 5 bases at V and 4 bases at J, leaving 5 bases unmatched. Per the germline V gene, CDR1 is MNHEY and CDR2 is SMNVEV (reference sequence). DNA of the CDR3: TGTGCCAGCAGTCAACAAGCGGGAGGAGAGACCCAGTACTTC. Protein: CASSQQAGGETQYF.

The chain joins TRBV27 to TRBJ2-5; TRBD1 aligns across 11 bases. V shed 0 bases and J 5 bases; nucleotides not matched to a gene: 8. This CDR3 region has 17 residues. Germline CDR1 and CDR2: MNHEY and SMNVEV (reference sequence). The CDR3 nucleotides are TGTGCCAGCAGTTTATCTGGGGGACAGGGGGGTGAGGAGACCCAGTACTTC. This translates into CASSLSGGQGGEETQYF.

Written as DNA, the CDR3 is TGCAGTGCTACTCCGGACTCAAACATTCAGTACTTC. It is translated as CSATPDSNIQYF. The chain uses TRBV20-1 and TRBJ2-4; maybe TRBD2 (5 bases). Trimming cost V 4 bases and J 6 bases, with 10 bases left between them. The CDR3 is 12 amino acids. CDR1 is DFQATT and CDR2 is SNEGSKA in the germline V gene (reference sequence).

This clonotype has more than one count but fewer than ten. The CDR3 loop is CATSDLALAQSFNTGELFF. CDR3 bases: TGTGCCACCAGTGATTTGGCGCTAGCGCAGAGTTTCAACACCGGGGAGCTGTTTTTT. J is TRBJ2-2 and V is TRBV24-1; tentatively, D is TRBD2 (6 bases). CDR1 and CDR2 (germline): KGHDR, SFDVKD. The CDR3 spans 19 residues. Trimming stripped 0 bases from V and 2 bases from J, with 18 bases between.

The J gene is TRBJ1-5, the V gene TRBV20-1, with TRBD1 matching over 8 bases. V shed 4 bases and J 3 bases; nucleotides not matched to a gene: 2. The length of the CDR3 is 13 residues. CDR1 and CDR2 from the germline V gene are DFQATT and SNEGSKA (reference sequence). The chain's CDR3 is CSANRGDNQPQHF. In DNA form, the CDR3 reads TGCAGTGCTAACAGGGGGGACAATCAGCCCCAGCATTTT.

The CDR3, as DNA: TGTGCCAGCTCAGTGTTATCGGGACGGTCCTACAATGAGCAGTTCTTC. Protein sequence: CASSVLSGRSYNEQFF. The chain links TRBV2 to TRBJ2-1; either TRBD1 or TRBD2 may fit D (5 bases each). Trimming took 8 bases from V and 1 from J, leaving 18 bases between them. Germline CDR1 reads SNHLY; CDR2 reads FYNNEI. This CDR3 is 16 amino acids long.

This rearrangement joins TRBV7-2 to TRBJ2-7, with TRBD1 as a possible D gene (6 bases). Per the germline V gene, CDR1 is SGHTA and CDR2 is FQGNSA. The CDR3 runs to 14 residues. The germline V and J ends were trimmed by 5 bases and 2 bases, with 13 bases remaining between them. CDR3 nucleotide sequence: TGTGCCAGCAGCCTCCGACAGGTAGCCTACGAGCAGTACTTC. Residues: CASSLRQVAYEQYF.

The chain uses TRBV6-5 and TRBJ2-5; maybe TRBD1 (6 bases). V shed 4 bases and J shed 6 bases, with 12 bases lying between them. Germline V gene data show CDR1 as MNHEY and CDR2 as SVGAGI. The CDR3 has 13 residues. CDR3 DNA sequence: TGTGCCAGCAGTTCACAGGGCCCGAAGACCCAGTACTTC. Encoded protein: CASSSQGPKTQYF.

The chain carries TRBV20-1 and TRBJ2-3; D possibly corresponds to TRBD1 (6 bases). The CDR3 extends over 15 amino acids. Germline values: CDR1 DFQATT, CDR2 SNEGSKA (reference sequence). The chain's CDR3 is CSPKTGTLYTDTQYF. The CDR3 nucleotides are TGCAGCCCAAAGACCGGGACACTTTACACAGATACGCAGTATTTT.

CDR3 in amino acids: CASTPGLSWSGGELFF. In DNA form, the CDR3 reads TGTGCCAGTACCCCGGGGCTTAGCTGGAGTGGCGGGGAGCTGTTTTTT. This chain uses TRBV19 with TRBJ2-2; D possibly uses TRBD1 or TRBD2 (5 bases each). Germline assignment: CDR1 LNHDA and CDR2 SQIVND (reference sequence). The V gene lost 7 bases and the J gene lost 7 bases, with 22 bases spanning the gap. The CDR3 sequence is 16 residues long.

This clonotype was recorded many times. V usage is TRBV5-1 and J usage is TRBJ2-3, with D tentatively TRBD1 (5 bases). There are 15 residues in the CDR3. With 2 bases removed from V and 0 bases from J, the gap between germline ends came to 10 bases. From germline, CDR1 is SGHRS and CDR2 YFSETQ. The CDR3 sequence: CASSLDSSSTDTQYF. For the CDR3, the DNA is TGCGCCAGCAGCTTAGACAGCTCTAGCACAGATACGCAGTATTTT. The variable domain in full, completed from reference TRBV5-1 and TRBJ2-3, reads KAGVTQTPRYLIKTRGQQVTLSCSPISGHRSVSWYQQTPGQGLQFLFEYFSETQRNKGNFPGRFSGRQFSNSRSEMNVSTLELGDSALYLCASSLDSSSTDTQYFGPGTRLTVL.

This clonotype occurred a few times. The chain uses TRBV7-9 and TRBJ1-1; the match to TRBD1 covers 7 bases. CDR1 SEHNR and CDR2 FQNEAQ come from the germline V gene (reference sequence). V dropped 5 bases and J dropped 6; count of bases not matched to a gene: 6. The CDR3 is made up of 13 amino acids. The CDR3 protein is CASSHPGQPEAFF. The CDR3 coding sequence is TGTGCCAGCAGCCATCCGGGACAGCCTGAAGCTTTCTTT.

This sequence joins TRBV6-2 or TRBV6-3 and TRBJ2-3; D not certain. Germline CDR1 is MNHEY and CDR2 is SVGEGT. The CDR3 has 15 residues. V lost 2 bases, J lost 4 bases, and 13 bases lay in between. This chain's CDR3 is CASSYISTSPDTQYF. Here the CDR3 DNA reads TGTGCCAGCAGTTACATATCGACATCCCCAGATACGCAGTATTTT.

The J gene is TRBJ2-1, the V gene TRBV6-5, with D tentatively TRBD1 or TRBD2 (5 bases each). Germline values: CDR1 MNHEY, CDR2 SVGAGI. With 2 bases removed from V and 14 bases from J, the gap between germline ends came to 16 bases. The CDR3 is 13 residues long. CDR3 protein: CASSYGGWEGEFF. The CDR3 DNA reads as TGTGCCAGCAGTTACGGGGGATGGGAAGGGGAGTTCTTC.

This chain uses TRBV6-1 with TRBJ2-5, with TRBD2 identical over 7 bases. There are 14 residues in the CDR3. J lost 7 bases, V lost 5 bases, and 10 bases had no gene match. The germline V gene has CDR1 MNHNS and CDR2 SASEGT. CDR3 nucleotides: TGTGCCAGCAGTCAAGATGGACTAGGAGGGACCCAGTACTTC. Translated, it gives CASSQDGLGGTQYF.

The chain carries TRBV20-1 and TRBJ1-1; 8 bases match TRBD1. The CDR3 has 15 amino acids. The ends lost 2 bases at V and 8 bases at J; junction bases unmatched: 13. In germline, CDR1 is DFQATT, CDR2 SNEGSKA (reference sequence). CDR3 nucleotide sequence: TGCAGTGCTAGAAGGAGGGCAGGGGGCGAACCCGAAGCTTTCTTT. Amino acids: CSARRRAGGEPEAFF.

This chain links TRBV20-1 with TRBJ1-1, with a tentative D call TRBD1 (5 bases). Germline V gene lookup returns CDR1 DFQATT and CDR2 SNEGSKA (reference sequence). This CDR3 comprises 11 residues. V was pared by 6 bases and J by 1 base, with 6 bases between. CDR3 amino acids: CSATGNTEAFF. In DNA form, the CDR3 reads TGCAGTGCAACAGGGAACACTGAAGCTTTCTTT.

This clonotype has just a few counts. The chain links TRBV5-6 to TRBJ2-7; D may be TRBD1 (6 bases). Per the germline V gene, CDR1 is SGHDT and CDR2 is YYEEEE. V was shortened by 4 bases and J by 5 bases, with 16 bases between the two germline ends. There are 14 residues in the CDR3. The CDR3 protein is CASSRVTGGHEQYF. DNA for the CDR3: TGTGCCAGCAGCCGGGTGACAGGTGGGCACGAGCAGTACTTC.

This clonotype was seen ten or more times. The V gene is TRBV12-3 or TRBV12-4, the J gene TRBJ2-1; D is ambiguous. This CDR3 spans 11 amino acids. Trimming left V 8 bases short and J 4 bases short, with 6 bases between. CDR3 in amino acids: CASGPYNEQFF. The CDR3 nucleotides are TGTGCCAGCGGCCCGTACAATGAGCAGTTCTTC.

V is TRBV29-1 and J is TRBJ1-5; 7 bases match TRBD1. Looked up from germline, CDR1 is SQVTM and CDR2 is ANQGSEA. V lost 5 bases, J lost 5 bases, and 3 bases stayed unmatched. The CDR3 has 12 residues. CDR3 amino acids: CSVRQGDQPQHF. The CDR3 DNA is TGCAGCGTTAGACAGGGAGATCAGCCCCAGCATTTT.

The gene calls are TRBV20-1 and TRBJ1-2; TRBD1 agrees at 7 bases. Germline assignment: CDR1 DFQATT and CDR2 SNEGSKA (reference sequence). This CDR3 spans 11 amino acids. Trimming at V came to 3 bases and at J to 8 bases, leaving 3 bases not matched to a gene. CDR3 coding DNA: TGCAGTGCTAGTCCAGGGGGAGGCTACACCTTC. This translates into CSASPGGGYTF.